This T cell receptor beta chain was sequenced during a study of T cell responses to AZD1222 COVID-19 vaccine. Notes on the study in general: Reportedly, nearly half of unique spike TCRs recognized epitopes outside B.1.351/B.1.1.7 mutations. Spike was spanned by vaccine-associated CD4 TCRs, with dominance at 160-218 and 743-854.

Some clones are missing from TCRdb's copy, which holds only in-frame ones; the method was immunoSEQ multiplex PCR. The table lists 100,000 to 150,000 clones, over 75% of them singletons. A note on this clone: The antigen is not known.

The germline V gene encodes CDR1 SNHLY and CDR2 FYNNEI. The V end lost 1 base, the J end lost 2 bases, and 11 bases lay between the germline ends. CDR3 length equals 15 residues. The sample was peripheral blood, taken on day 0 of AZD1222 vaccination. The chain recombines TRBV2 with TRBJ1-2; D ambiguous. This receptor was identified in an adult in good health. CDR3 loop: CASSEEANQNYGYTF. DNA for the CDR3: TGTGCCAGCAGTGAAGAGGCCAACCAAAACTATGGCTACACCTTC.